The rows below give T cell receptor beta chains drawn from one sample of a study of shared clonotypes between healthy human individuals. Only in-frame clones appear in the TCRdb table, and some are missing; sequencing was by immunoSEQ multiplex PCR. The sample holds 330,000 or so clones, 73% seen once. The sample taken for sequencing was memory CD4+ T cells sorted from blood. These receptors were collected from a man aged 25 to 40 in good health. Both conserved end residues are part of each CDR3. Fields, in order: V gene, clone size, D gene, J gene, CDR3 DNA, CDR3 protein. D genes are given only for firm matches. The size field is filled for only some rows; it gives once, few, many or a size class.

v_gene: TRBV29-1
abundance: -
d_gene: -
j_gene: TRBJ2-3
CDR3nt: TGCAGCGCTGTCCCTGGGACCCGCACGCAGTATTTT
CDR3aa: CSAVPGTRTQYF

v_gene: TRBV23-1
abundance: -
d_gene: -
j_gene: TRBJ1-3
CDR3nt: TGCGCCAGCAGCCTCAGCCAATCTGGAAACACCATATATTTT
CDR3aa: CASSLSQSGNTIYF

v_gene: TRBV7-8
abundance: -
d_gene: -
j_gene: TRBJ2-6
CDR3nt: TGTGCCAGCAGCTTAGCTGGTCCGGGACCCGGGGCCAACGTCCTGACTTTC
CDR3aa: CASSLAGPGPGANVLTF

v_gene: TRBV19
abundance: -
d_gene: TRBD2
j_gene: TRBJ2-1
CDR3nt: TGTGCCAGTAGTGTTCGCCTAGCGGGAGCTTTGAATGAGCAGTTCTTC
CDR3aa: CASSVRLAGALNEQFF

v_gene: TRBV15
abundance: once
d_gene: TRBD1
j_gene: TRBJ1-5
CDR3nt: TGTGCCACTAAACAGGGGGACTATAGCAATCAGCCCCAGCATTTT
CDR3aa: CATKQGDYSNQPQHF

v_gene: TRBV28
abundance: -
d_gene: TRBD1
j_gene: TRBJ1-2
CDR3nt: TGTGCCAGCAGTTTAGCCCGACAGGGTATAAGCTACACCTTC
CDR3aa: CASSLARQGISYTF

v_gene: TRBV28
abundance: -
d_gene: -
j_gene: TRBJ1-3
CDR3nt: TGTGCCAGCAGTTTAGACGGAGCCTCTGGAAACACCATATATTTT
CDR3aa: CASSLDGASGNTIYF

v_gene: TRBV7-8
abundance: -
d_gene: -
j_gene: TRBJ2-1
CDR3nt: TGTGCCAGCAGCTTAGCGTTGTACAATGAGCAGTTCTTC
CDR3aa: CASSLALYNEQFF

v_gene: TRBV30
abundance: -
d_gene: -
j_gene: TRBJ2-7
CDR3nt: TGTGCCTGGAGTCCTTCCCTGTACGAGCAGTACTTC
CDR3aa: CAWSPSLYEQYF

v_gene: TRBV7-9
abundance: many
d_gene: -
j_gene: TRBJ2-3
CDR3nt: TGTGCCAGCAGCTTAGTACCCCTAGGCAGCACAGATACGCAGTATTTT
CDR3aa: CASSLVPLGSTDTQYF

v_gene: TRBV9
abundance: -
d_gene: -
j_gene: TRBJ2-3
CDR3nt: TGTGCCAGCACCCGAGAGGGGACGTCACTCGATACGCAGTATTTT
CDR3aa: CASTREGTSLDTQYF

v_gene: TRBV10-3
abundance: few
d_gene: -
j_gene: TRBJ2-1
CDR3nt: TGTGCCATCAGTGGACAGCTTAACAATGAGCAGTTCTTC
CDR3aa: CAISGQLNNEQFF

v_gene: TRBV11-2
abundance: -
d_gene: -
j_gene: TRBJ2-5
CDR3nt: TGTGCCAGCAGCTACAACTCGGGGGGCGGGGAGACCCAGTACTTC
CDR3aa: CASSYNSGGGETQYF

v_gene: TRBV7-6
abundance: -
d_gene: TRBD2
j_gene: TRBJ2-7
CDR3nt: TGTGCCAGCAGCGGTTGGGGGGGGAGGGCCGACGAGCAGTACTTC
CDR3aa: CASSGWGGRADEQYF

v_gene: TRBV19
abundance: -
d_gene: -
j_gene: TRBJ1-2
CDR3nt: TGTGCCAGTAGTATGCAAAGGAGTTCTGGCTACACCTTC
CDR3aa: CASSMQRSSGYTF

v_gene: TRBV2
abundance: few
d_gene: -
j_gene: TRBJ1-5
CDR3nt: TGTGCCAGCAGTGAGGGGAACAGGGCTCAGCCCCAGCATTTT
CDR3aa: CASSEGNRAQPQHF

v_gene: TRBV29-1
abundance: -
d_gene: TRBD2
j_gene: TRBJ2-3
CDR3nt: TGCAGCGTTGAGGGCGGGAGAGGCGTAGATACGCAGTATTTT
CDR3aa: CSVEGGRGVDTQYF

v_gene: TRBV6-1
abundance: -
d_gene: -
j_gene: TRBJ2-1
CDR3nt: TGTGCCAGCAGTGTGGCGGTGCAGTGGGGAAATGAGCAGTTCTTC
CDR3aa: CASSVAVQWGNEQFF

v_gene: TRBV12-2
abundance: few
d_gene: -
j_gene: TRBJ2-5
CDR3nt: TGTGCAAGTCGCTTACCTCGACTAGCGGGAGGGCCAGAAATGAGGACCCAGTACTTC
CDR3aa: CASRLPRLAGGPEMRTQYF